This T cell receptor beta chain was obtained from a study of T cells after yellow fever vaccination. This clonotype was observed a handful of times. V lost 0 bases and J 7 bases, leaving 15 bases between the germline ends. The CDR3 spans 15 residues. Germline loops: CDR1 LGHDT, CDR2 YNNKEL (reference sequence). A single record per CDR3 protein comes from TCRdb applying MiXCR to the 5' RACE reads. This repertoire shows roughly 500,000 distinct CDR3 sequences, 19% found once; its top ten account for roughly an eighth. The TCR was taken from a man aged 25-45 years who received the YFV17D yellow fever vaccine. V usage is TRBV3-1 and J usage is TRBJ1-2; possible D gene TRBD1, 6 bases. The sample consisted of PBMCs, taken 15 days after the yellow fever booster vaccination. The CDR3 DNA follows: TGTGCCAGCAGCCAAGACAGATCAGGGGCCACTGGCTACACCTTC. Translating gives CASSQDRSGATGYTF.